This T cell receptor (beta chain) is drawn from a study of TIL therapy for anti-PD-1-resistant metastatic lung cancer. Findings and limits, study-wide: Patients were highly selected, enriched for treatment-naive, never-smoker and oncogene-addicted cases.

As regards this clone: Its target is not known.

Described time point: pre-treatment sample, taken before nivolumab and TIL therapy. The immunoSEQ assay was v3. Produced via immunoSEQ multiplex PCR; TCRdb's table is partial and in-frame only. The sample lists 60,000 or so clones; under 75% were seen once. The germline V gene encodes CDR1 MGHRA and CDR2 YSYEKL. The CDR3 loop spans 15 amino acids. V was clipped by 4 bases and J by 8 bases; unmatched bases: 5. The chain joins TRBV4-1 to TRBJ1-6; 10 bases map to TRBD1. The specimen comprised blood, sampled at baseline. The TCR comes from a person between 25 and 79 years old with non-small cell lung cancer. The CDR3 reads CASSRTGTGDSPLHF. The CDR3 region has the DNA TGCGCCAGCAGCCGAACCGGGACAGGGGATTCACCCCTCCACTTT.